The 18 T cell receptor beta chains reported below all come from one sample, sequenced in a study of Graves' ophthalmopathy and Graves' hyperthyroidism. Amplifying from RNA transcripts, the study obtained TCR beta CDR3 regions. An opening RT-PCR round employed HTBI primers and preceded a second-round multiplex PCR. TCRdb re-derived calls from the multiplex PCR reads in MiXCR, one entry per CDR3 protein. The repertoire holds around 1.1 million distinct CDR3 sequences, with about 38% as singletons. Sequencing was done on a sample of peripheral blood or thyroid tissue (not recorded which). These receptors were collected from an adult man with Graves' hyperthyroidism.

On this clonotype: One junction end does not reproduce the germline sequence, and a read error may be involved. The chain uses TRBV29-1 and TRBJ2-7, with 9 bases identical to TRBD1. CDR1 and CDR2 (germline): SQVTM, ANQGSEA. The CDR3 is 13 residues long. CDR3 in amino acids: CSVGTGGSYEQCF. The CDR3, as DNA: TGCAGCGTTGGTACAGGGGGCTCCTACGAGCAGTGCTTC.

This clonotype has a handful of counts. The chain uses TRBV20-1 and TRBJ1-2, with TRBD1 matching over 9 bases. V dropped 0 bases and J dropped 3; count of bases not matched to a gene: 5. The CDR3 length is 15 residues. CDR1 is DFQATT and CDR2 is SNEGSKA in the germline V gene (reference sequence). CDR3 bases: TGCAGTGCTAGAGATTACAGGGGGCAGGACTATGGCTACACCTTC. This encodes CSARDYRGQDYGYTF.

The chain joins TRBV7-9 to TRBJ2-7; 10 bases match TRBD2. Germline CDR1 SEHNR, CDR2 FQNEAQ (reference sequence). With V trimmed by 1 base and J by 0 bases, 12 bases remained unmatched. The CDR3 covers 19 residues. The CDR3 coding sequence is TGTGCCAGCAGCTTAGTCAGCGGGAGGGCCCTCGGGGTCTCCTACGAGCAGTACTTC. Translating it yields CASSLVSGRALGVSYEQYF. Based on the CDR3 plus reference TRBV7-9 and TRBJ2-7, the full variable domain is DTGVSQNPRHKITKRGQNVTFRCDPISEHNRLYWYRQTLGQGPEFLTYFQNEAQLEKSRLLSDRFSAERPKGSFSTLEIQRTEQGDSAMYLCASSLVSGRALGVSYEQYFGPGTRLTVT.

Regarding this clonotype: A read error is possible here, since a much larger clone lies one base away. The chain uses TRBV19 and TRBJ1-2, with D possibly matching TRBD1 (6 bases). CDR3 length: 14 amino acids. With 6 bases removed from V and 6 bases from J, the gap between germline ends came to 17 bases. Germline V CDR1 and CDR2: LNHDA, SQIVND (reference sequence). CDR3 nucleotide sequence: TGTGCCAGTAGCCCACAGGGTGTAAACCATGGCTACACCTTC. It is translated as CASSPQGVNHGYTF.

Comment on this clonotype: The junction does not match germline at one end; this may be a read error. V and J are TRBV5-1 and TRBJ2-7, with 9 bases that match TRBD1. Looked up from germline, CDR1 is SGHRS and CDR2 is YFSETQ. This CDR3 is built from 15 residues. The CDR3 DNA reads TGTGCCAGCAGCTTCACAGGGGGCAACAGCTACGAGCAGTACTTC. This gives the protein CASSFTGGNSYEQYF.

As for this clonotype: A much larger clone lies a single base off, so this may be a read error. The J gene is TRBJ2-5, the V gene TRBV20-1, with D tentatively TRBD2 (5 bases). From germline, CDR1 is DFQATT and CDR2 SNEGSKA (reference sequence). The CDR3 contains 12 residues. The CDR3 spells CSTSALRETQYF. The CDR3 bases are TGCAGTACTAGTGCCCTACGAGAGACCCAGTACTTC.

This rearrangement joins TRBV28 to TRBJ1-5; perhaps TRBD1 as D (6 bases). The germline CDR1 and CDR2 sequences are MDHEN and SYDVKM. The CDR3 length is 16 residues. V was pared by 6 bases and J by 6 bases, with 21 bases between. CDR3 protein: CASRTPLGEGGQPQHF. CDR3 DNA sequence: TGTGCCAGCAGAACGCCATTAGGGGAAGGGGGTCAGCCCCAGCATTTT.

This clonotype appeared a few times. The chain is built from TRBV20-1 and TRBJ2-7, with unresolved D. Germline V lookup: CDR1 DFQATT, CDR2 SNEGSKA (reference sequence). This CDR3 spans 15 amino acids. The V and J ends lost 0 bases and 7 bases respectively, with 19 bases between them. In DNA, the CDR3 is TGCAGTGCTAGAGATTCGGTGGCGTCGATAGATGAGCAGTACTTC. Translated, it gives CSARDSVASIDEQYF.

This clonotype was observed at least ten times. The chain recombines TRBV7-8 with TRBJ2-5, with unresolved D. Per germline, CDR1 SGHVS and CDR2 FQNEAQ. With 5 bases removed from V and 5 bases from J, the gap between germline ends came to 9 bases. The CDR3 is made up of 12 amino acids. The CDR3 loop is CASSPRWETQYF. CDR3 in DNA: TGTGCCAGCAGCCCACGGTGGGAGACCCAGTACTTC.

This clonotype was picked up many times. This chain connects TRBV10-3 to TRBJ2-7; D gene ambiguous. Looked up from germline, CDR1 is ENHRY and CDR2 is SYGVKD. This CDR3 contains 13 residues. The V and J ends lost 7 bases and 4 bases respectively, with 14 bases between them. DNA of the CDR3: TGTGCCATCACCCCGGACCCCGCGTACGAGCAGTACTTC. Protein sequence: CAITPDPAYEQYF.

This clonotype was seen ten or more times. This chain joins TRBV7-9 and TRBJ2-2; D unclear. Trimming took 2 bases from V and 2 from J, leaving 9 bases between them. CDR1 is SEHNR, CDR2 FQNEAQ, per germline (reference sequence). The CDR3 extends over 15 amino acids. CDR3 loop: CASSLPRSNTGELFF. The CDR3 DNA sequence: TGTGCCAGCAGCTTACCCCGGTCCAACACCGGGGAGCTGTTTTTT.

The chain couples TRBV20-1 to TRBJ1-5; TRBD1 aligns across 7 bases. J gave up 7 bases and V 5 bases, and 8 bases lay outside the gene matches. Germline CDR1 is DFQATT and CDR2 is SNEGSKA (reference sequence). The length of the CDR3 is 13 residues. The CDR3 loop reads CSAPRGAGQPQHF. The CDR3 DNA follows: TGCAGTGCTCCCAGGGGGGCGGGCCAGCCCCAGCATTTT.

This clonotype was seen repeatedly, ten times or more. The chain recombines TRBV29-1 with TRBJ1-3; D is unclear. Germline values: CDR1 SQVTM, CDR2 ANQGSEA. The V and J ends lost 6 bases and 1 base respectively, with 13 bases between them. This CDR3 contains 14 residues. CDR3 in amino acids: CSVQTAGSGNTIYF. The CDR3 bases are TGCAGCGTCCAAACGGCGGGGTCTGGAAACACCATATATTTT.

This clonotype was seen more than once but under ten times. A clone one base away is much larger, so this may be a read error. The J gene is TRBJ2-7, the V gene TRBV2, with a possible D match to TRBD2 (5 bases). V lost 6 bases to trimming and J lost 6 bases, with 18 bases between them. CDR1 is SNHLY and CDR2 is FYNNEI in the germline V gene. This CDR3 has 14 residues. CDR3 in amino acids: CASRGRLSRCEQYF. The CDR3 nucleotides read TGTGCCAGCAGAGGGAGACTAAGCCGGTGCGAGCAGTACTTC.

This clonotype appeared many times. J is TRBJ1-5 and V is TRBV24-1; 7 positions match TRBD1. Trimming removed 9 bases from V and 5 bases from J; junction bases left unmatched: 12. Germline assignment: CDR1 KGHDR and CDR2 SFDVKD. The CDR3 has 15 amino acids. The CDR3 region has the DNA TGTGCCACCGGGGACAGCCGCCGTGGGCATCAGCCCCAGCATTTT. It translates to CATGDSRRGHQPQHF.

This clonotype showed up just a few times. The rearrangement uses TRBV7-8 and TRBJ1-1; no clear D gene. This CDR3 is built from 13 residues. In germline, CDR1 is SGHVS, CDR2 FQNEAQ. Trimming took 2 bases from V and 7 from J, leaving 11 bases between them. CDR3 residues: CASSLSPRDEAFF. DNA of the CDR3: TGTGCCAGCAGCTTATCGCCCAGAGATGAAGCTTTCTTT.

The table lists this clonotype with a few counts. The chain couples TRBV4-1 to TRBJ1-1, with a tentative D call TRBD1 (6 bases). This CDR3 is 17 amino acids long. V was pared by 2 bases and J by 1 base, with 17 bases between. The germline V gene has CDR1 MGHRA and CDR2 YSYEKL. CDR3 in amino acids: CASSQRLLQTGNTEAFF. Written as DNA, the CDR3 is TGCGCCAGCAGCCAACGTTTGCTCCAGACAGGGAACACTGAAGCTTTCTTT.

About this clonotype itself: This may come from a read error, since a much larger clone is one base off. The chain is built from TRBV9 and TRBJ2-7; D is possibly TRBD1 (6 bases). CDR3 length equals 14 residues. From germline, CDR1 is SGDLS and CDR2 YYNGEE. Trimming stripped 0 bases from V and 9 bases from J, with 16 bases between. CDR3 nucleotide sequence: TGTGCCAGCAGCGTAGAGGGGGTCTCGGGCGGGCAGTACTTC. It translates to CASSVEGVSGGQYF.